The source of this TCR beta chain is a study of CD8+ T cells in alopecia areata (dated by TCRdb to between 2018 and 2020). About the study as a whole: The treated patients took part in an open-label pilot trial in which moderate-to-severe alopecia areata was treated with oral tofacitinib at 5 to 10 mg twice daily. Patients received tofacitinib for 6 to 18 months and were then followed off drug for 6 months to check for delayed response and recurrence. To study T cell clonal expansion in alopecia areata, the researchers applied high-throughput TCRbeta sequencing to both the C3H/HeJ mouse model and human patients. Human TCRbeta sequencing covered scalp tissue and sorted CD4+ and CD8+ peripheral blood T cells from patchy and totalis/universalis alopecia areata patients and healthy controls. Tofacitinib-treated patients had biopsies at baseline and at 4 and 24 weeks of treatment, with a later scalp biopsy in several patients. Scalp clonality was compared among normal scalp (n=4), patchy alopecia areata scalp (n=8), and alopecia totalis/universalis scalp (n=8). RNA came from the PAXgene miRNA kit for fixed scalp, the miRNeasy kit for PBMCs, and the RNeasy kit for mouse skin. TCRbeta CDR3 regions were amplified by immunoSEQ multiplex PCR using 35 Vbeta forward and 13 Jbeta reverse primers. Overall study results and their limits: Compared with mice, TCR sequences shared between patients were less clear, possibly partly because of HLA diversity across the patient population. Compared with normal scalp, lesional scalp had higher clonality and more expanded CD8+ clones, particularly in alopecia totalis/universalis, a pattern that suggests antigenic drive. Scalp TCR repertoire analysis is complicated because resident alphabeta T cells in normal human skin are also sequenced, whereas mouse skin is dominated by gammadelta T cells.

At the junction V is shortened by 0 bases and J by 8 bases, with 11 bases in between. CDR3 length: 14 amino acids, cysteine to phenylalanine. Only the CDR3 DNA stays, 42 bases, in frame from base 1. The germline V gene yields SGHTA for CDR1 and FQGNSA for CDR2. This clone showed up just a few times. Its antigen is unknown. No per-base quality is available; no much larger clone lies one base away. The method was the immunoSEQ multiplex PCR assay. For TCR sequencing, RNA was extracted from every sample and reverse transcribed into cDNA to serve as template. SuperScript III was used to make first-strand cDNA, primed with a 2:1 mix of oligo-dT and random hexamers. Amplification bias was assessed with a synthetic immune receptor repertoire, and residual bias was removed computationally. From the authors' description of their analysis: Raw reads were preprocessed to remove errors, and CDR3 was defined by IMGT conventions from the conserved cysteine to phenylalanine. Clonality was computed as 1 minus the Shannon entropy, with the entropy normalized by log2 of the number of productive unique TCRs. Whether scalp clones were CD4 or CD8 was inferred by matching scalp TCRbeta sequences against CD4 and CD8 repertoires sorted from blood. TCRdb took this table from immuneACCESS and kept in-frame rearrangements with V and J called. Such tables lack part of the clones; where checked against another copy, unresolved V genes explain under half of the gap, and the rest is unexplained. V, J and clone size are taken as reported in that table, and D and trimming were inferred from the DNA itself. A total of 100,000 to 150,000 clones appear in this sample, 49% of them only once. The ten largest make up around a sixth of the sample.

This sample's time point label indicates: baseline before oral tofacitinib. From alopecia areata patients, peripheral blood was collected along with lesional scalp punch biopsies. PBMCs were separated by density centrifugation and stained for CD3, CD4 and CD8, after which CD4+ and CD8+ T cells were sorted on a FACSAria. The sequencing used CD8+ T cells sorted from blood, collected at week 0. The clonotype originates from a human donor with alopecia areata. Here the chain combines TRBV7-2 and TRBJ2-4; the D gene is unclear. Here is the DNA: TGTGCCAGCAGCTTAGCGGGCAGGCCGGACATTCAGTACTTC. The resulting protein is CASSLAGRPDIQYF.